The 4 T cell receptor beta chains reported below all come from one sample, sequenced in a study of post-analysis software for immune sequencing data. Study results and limitations: Patients showed TRBV5-6, TRBV5-1 and TRBV20-1 among 4 or 5 TRBV segments more frequent than in controls.

Their target antigens are unknown. Unique-molecular-identifier-tagged TCR beta cDNA libraries were used. From the PCR reads, TCRdb called clonotypes with MiXCR, one entry per CDR3 protein. The data contain 170,000 or so distinct CDR3 sequences, around 28% of them singletons. Sequencing was carried out using blood. The receptors originated from a girl between 5 and 17 years old with multiple sclerosis.

The chain links TRBV29-1 to TRBJ2-5; D not certain. Germline V lookup: CDR1 SQVTM, CDR2 ANQGSEA. The CDR3 consists of 13 residues. The ends were cut back, 2 bases at V and 11 bases at J, with 18 bases in the middle. The CDR3 spells CSVEYSLDNEQYF. DNA for the CDR3: TGCAGCGTTGAATATAGTTTAGACAATGAGCAGTACTTC.

The chain employs TRBV5-5 and TRBJ1-2, with 8 bases identical to TRBD1. CDR3 length equals 14 residues. Germline V gives CDR1 SGHKS, CDR2 YYEKEE (reference sequence). Trimming removed 4 bases from V and 7 bases from J; junction bases left unmatched: 9. CDR3 sequence: CASSLYQGAPGYTF. The CDR3 nucleotides are TGTGCCAGCAGCCTTTACCAGGGGGCCCCTGGCTACACCTTC.

A few counts support this clonotype. The V gene is TRBV6-6, the J gene TRBJ1-1; 9 nucleotides agree with TRBD1. The germline gives CDR1 MNHNY, CDR2 SVGAGI (reference sequence). This CDR3 region has 13 residues. Trimming removed 8 bases from V and 5 bases from J; junction bases left unmatched: 6. This CDR3 is CASGTGYPTEAFF. The CDR3 nucleotides read TGTGCCAGCGGGACAGGGTACCCAACTGAAGCTTTCTTT.

This clonotype was observed a handful of times. The rearrangement links TRBV25-1 to TRBJ1-1; no firm D call. This CDR3 is 12 amino acids long. V lost 0 bases to trimming and J lost 7 bases, with 6 bases between them. Germline loops: CDR1 MGHDK, CDR2 SYGVNS. DNA for the CDR3: TGTGCCAGCAGTGAATATCAGGATGAAGCTTTCTTT. It codes for CASSEYQDEAFF.